The text below deals with one TCR beta chain. As yet, its antigen is unknown. The CDR3 is 14 residues long. CDR1 is SGHRS, CDR2 YFSETQ, per germline. Trimming removed 4 bases from V and 3 bases from J, with 14 bases in between. Sequenced by immunoSEQ multiplex PCR; TCRdb stores in-frame clones only, minus some. The sample has some 76,000 clones, approximately 86% seen once; the top ten hold 1.5% to 2%. The source of the sample is a study of OX40 agonist ivuxolimab in advanced cancers. Study summary: Patients were over 65% male with ages roughly 23 to 79, mean 60.

Whole-study results and caveats: In a subset of nonresponders, normalized T-cell clonal expansion was also low.

The study sampled blood at baseline, cycle 4 day 1, and cycle 7 day 1. The sequences come from CD4+ or CD8+ T cells sorted from blood, collected in a trial of the OX40 agonist ivuxolimab. The receptor was isolated from an adult with an advanced solid tumor such as melanoma, head and neck, liver or kidney cancer. V gene TRBV5-1 combines with J gene TRBJ2-7; TRBD1 is a possible D gene (6 bases). As DNA, the CDR3 is TGCGCCAGCAGCGTCTGGACAGCAAACTACGAGCAGTACTTC. Translated, it gives CASSVWTANYEQYF.